Here is one T cell receptor (beta chain) with its context. This sample was included in a study of blood T cell repertoires in COVID-19. As processed by the authors: Amplification of reference gene primers provided the estimated nucleated cell counts. The assay was immunoSEQ multiplex PCR, and TCRdb's table has in-frame clones only and misses some. V and J calls plus clone size are reproduced from that table; the DNA served to infer D and trimming. This table has about 140,000 clones, just over 85% appearing once. This CDR3 comprises 14 residues. CDR1 and CDR2 from the germline V gene are MNHEY and SVGAGI. Trimming removed 6 bases from V and 0 bases from J, with 9 bases in between.

This TCR came from a woman aged 60-75 years with acute or convalescent COVID-19. The sample taken for sequencing was peripheral blood. The V and J genes are TRBV6-5 and TRBJ2-1; D is possibly TRBD2 (5 bases). CDR3 protein: CASRTGSSYNEQFF. In DNA form, the CDR3 reads TGTGCCAGCAGGACGGGGAGCTCCTACAATGAGCAGTTCTTC.